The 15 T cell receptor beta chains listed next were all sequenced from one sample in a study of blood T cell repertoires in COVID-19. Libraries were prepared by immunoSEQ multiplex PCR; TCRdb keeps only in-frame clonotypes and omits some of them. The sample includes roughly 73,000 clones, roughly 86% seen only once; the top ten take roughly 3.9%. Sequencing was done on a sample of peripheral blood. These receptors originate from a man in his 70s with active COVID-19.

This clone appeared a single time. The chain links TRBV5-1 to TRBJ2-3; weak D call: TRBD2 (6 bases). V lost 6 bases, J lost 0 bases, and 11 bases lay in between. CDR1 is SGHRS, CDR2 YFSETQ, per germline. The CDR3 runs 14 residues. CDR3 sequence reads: CASTPGASTDTQYF. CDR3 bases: TGCGCCAGCACCCCGGGAGCTAGCACAGATACGCAGTATTTT. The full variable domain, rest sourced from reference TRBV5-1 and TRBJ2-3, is KAGVTQTPRYLIKTRGQQVTLSCSPISGHRSVSWYQQTPGQGLQFLFEYFSETQRNKGNFPGRFSGRQFSNSRSEMNVSTLELGDSALYLCASTPGASTDTQYFGPGTRLTVL.

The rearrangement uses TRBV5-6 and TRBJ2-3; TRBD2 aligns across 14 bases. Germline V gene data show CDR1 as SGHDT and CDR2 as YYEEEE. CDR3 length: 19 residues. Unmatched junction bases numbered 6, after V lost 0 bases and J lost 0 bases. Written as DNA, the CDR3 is TGTGCCAGCAGCTTGGTGTGGGGGACTAGCGGGAGTAGCACAGATACGCAGTATTTT. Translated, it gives CASSLVWGTSGSSTDTQYF.

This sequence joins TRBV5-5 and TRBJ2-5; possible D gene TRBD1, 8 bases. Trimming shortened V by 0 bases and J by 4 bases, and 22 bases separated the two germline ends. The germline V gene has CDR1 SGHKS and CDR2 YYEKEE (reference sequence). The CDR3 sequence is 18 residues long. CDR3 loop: CASSLGGGRGLSGETQYF. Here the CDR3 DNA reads TGTGCCAGCAGCTTGGGCGGGGGCAGGGGGCTTTCAGGAGAGACCCAGTACTTC. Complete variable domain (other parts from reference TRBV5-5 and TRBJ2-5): DAGVTQSPTHLIKTRGQQVTLRCSPISGHKSVSWYQQVLGQGPQFIFQYYEKEERGRGNFPDRFSARQFPNYSSELNVNALLLGDSALYLCASSLGGGRGLSGETQYFGPGTRLLVL.

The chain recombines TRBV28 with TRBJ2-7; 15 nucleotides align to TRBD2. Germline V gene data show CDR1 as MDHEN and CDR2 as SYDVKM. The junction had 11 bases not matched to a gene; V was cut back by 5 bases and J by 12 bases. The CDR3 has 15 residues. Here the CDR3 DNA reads TGTGCCAGCAGTCCACCCCGGACTAGCGGGAGGGCGTTGTACTTC. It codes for CASSPPRTSGRALYF. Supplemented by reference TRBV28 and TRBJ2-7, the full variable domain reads DVKVTQSSRYLVKRTGEKVFLECVQDMDHENMFWYRQDPGLGLRLIYFSYDVKMKEKGDIPEGYSVSREKKERFSLILESASTNQTSMYLCASSPPRTSGRALYFGPGTRLTVT.

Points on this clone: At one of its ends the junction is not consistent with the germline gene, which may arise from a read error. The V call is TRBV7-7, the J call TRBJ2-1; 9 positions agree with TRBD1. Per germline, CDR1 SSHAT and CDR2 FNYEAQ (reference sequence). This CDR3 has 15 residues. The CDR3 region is CASSLGSGTGSEQFF. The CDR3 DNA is TGTGCTAGCAGCTTGGGTTCGGGGACAGGGTCTGAGCAGTTCTTC.

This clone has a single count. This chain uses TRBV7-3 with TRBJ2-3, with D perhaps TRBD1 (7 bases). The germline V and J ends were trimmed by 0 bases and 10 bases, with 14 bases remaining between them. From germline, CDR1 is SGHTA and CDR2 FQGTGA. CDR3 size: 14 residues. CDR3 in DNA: TGTGCCAGCAGCTTAACGCGGGACACAGGGGCGCAGTATTTT. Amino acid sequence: CASSLTRDTGAQYF.

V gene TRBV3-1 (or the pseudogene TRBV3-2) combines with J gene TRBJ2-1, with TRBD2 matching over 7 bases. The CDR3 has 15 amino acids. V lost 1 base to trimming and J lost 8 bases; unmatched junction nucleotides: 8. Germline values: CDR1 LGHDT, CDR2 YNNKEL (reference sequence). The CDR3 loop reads CASSQARGSWHEQFF. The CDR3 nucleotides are TGTGCCAGCAGCCAAGCTCGCGGGAGTTGGCATGAGCAGTTCTTC.

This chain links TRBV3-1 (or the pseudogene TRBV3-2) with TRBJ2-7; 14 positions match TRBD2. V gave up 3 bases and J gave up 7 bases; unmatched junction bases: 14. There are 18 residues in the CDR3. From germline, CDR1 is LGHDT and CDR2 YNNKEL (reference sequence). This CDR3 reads CASSHRTSGRRRGLEQYF. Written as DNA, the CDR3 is TGTGCCAGCAGCCACCGGACTAGCGGGAGGCGCCGGGGGTTGGAGCAGTACTTC.

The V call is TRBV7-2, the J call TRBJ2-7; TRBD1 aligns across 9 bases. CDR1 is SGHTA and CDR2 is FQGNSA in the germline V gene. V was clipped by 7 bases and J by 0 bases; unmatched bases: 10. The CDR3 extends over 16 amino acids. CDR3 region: CASTPRAGQGSYEQYF. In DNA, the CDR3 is TGTGCCAGCACCCCCCGGGCGGGACAGGGCTCCTACGAGCAGTACTTC.

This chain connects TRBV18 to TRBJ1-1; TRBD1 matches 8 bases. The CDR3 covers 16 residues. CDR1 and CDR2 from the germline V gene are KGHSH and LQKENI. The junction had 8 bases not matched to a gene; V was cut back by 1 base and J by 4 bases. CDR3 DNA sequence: TGTGCCAGCTCACCACTAGCAGGGGGCGCGGGCACTGAAGCTTTCTTT. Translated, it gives CASSPLAGGAGTEAFF.

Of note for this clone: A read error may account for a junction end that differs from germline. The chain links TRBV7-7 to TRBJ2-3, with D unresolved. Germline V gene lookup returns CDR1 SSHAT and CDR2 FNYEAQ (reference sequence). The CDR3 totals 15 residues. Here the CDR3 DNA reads TGTGCTAGCAGCTTAGGTACTCTGCGCGCAGATACGCAGTATTTT. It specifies CASSLGTLRADTQYF. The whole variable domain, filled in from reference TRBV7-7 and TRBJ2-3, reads GAGVSQSPRYKVTKRGQDVTLRCDPISSHATLYWYQQALGQGPEFLTYFNYEAQPDKSGLPSDRFSAERPEGSISTLTIQRTEQRDSAMYRCASSLGTLRADTQYFGPGTRLTVL.

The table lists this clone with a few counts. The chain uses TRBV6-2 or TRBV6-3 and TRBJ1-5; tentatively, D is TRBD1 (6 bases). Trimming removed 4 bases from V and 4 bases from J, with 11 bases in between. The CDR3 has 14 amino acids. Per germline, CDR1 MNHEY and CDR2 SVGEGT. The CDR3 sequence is CASSFHRANQPQHF. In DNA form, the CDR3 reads TGTGCCAGCAGTTTCCACAGGGCAAATCAGCCCCAGCATTTT.

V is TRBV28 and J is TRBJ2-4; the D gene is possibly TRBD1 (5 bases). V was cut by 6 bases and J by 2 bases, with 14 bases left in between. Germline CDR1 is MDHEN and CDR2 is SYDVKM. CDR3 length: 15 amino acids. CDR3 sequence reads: CASSPRGGTKNIQYF. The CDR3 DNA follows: TGTGCCAGCAGCCCAAGGGGTGGAACCAAAAACATTCAGTACTTC.

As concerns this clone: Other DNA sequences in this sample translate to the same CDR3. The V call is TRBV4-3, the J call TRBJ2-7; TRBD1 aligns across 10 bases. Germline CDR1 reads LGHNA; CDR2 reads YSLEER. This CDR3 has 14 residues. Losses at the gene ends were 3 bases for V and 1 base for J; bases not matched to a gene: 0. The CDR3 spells CASSQGQGSYEQYF. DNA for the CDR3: TGCGCCAGCAGCCAGGGACAGGGGTCCTACGAGCAGTACTTC.

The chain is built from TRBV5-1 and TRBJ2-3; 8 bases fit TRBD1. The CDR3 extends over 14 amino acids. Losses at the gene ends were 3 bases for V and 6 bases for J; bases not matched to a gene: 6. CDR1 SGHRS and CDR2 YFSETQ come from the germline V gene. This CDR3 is CASSSDRGQDTQYF. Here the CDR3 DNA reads TGCGCCAGCAGCTCCGACAGGGGCCAGGATACGCAGTATTTT.